This TCR beta chain emerged from a study of Graves' ophthalmopathy and Graves' hyperthyroidism listed by TCRdb under 2018. About the investigation overall: Peripheral blood was collected before any treatment was given, at the time of initial diagnosis. In total, 135 blood samples were TCR-sequenced: approximately 42 ophthalmopathy, roughly 80 hyperthyroidism and approximately 17 hyperthyroidism-to-ophthalmopathy patients. In over 5 hyperthyroidism patients, the T-cell repertoire of thyroid tissue was compared with the T-cell repertoire of blood. To explore V-J signatures that separate ophthalmopathy from hyperthyroidism, a discovery set of 95 to 100 patients was enrolled, consisting of fewer than 45 with ophthalmopathy and about 60 with stable hyperthyroidism. The study used signatures of the TCR beta repertoire to tell Graves' ophthalmopathy apart from Graves' hyperthyroidism and to predict which patients would progress to ophthalmopathy. An independent validation cohort comprised about 20 hyperthyroidism patients and 15 to 17 patients who later progressed from hyperthyroidism to ophthalmopathy. Following sample collection, hyperthyroidism patients were given methimazole at a starting dose of 30 mg daily, and ophthalmopathy patients were given high-dose intravenous methylprednisolone. Study-level results and caveats: In validation, the model predicted ophthalmopathy progression with about 70% sensitivity and around 72% specificity; some 13 predicted patients were CT-confirmed with GO in a median of about 6.2 months. No statistical method was used to set the sample size in advance, and the investigators knew which group each participant was assigned to. In cross-validation, the 13-signature model distinguished ophthalmopathy from stable hyperthyroidism with about 88% sensitivity and approximately 81% specificity, and in the test set the corresponding values were approximately 79% and 70%. Among expanded thyroid clonotypes with frequency above 0.001, most also showed up in blood, which suggests that blood repertoires may reflect the thyroid immune response.

Ophthalmopathy patients were characterized by moderately to severely active disease, a Clinical Activity Score of at least 3, a NOSPECS grade of at least 4, and a disease duration under 3 months. Patients with other autoimmune diseases, uncontrolled infections, pregnancy or lactation were excluded. Clinical symptoms, serum thyroxine, TRAb, thyroid ultrasound and orbital computed tomography were used for diagnosis. PBMCs were isolated from more than 8 ml of fresh peripheral blood by Ficoll-Paque density gradient centrifugation. Trizol reagent was used to extract the total RNA, and its quality was then checked on an Agilent 2100 Bioanalyzer. For repertoire sequencing, TCR beta CDR3 regions were amplified from RNA transcripts. The first round was an RT-PCR using HTBI primers with the Qiagen OneStep RT-PCR kit, and this first round was followed by a second-round multiplex PCR, then size selection and purification. Sequencing of the libraries was carried out on an Illumina HiSeq2000 in paired-end mode with 100 bp reads. The published analysis was carried out like this. Reads were processed with SOAPnuke, discarding reads with adapters, uncalled bases, mean Phred below 15, or no exact constant-primer or identifier match. COPE v1.2.5 was used to merge high-quality paired reads. Each unique nucleotide sequence was treated as a clonotype, and MiTCR v1.1 was used to align the clonotypes to the IMGT TRB V, D and J references. Only V-J combinations with frequency above 0.0001 were analysed, covering around 99% of repertoires. For each V-J combination, a TCR clonal expansion and chaos score was defined as the ratio of F50 clonal expansion to chaos observed in the TCRdist matrix. Welch's t-statistics and random forest were used to reduce features to approximately 13 V-J combinations, which were fed into a naive Bayes classifier. The Morisita-Horn index was used to measure how similar the thyroid and blood repertoires were. The public reads were reprocessed in TCRdb via fastp at Q25 and MiXCR, keeping in-frame beta chains. Each CDR3 protein appears once, grouped with its most common genes and DNA. TCRdb, not the authors, supplied the V and J calls. The sample records roughly 700,000 distinct CDR3 sequences, around 40% of which are singletons. 44% of the sample goes to the ten largest clones.

As to this clonotype: Its antigen target is currently unknown. Base qualities are not recorded, but no much larger clone differs from it by a single base.

CDR1 and CDR2, per the germline V gene (reference sequence), are LNHNV and YYDKDF. V lost 4 bases and J lost 4 bases; the stretch between them is 12 bases long. The CDR3 has 14 amino acids, counting the end cysteine and phenylalanine. Solely the CDR3 DNA is kept, with 42 bases framed from the first base. This receptor chain uses TRBV15 and TRBJ2-3, with TRBD1 perhaps the D gene, on 6 matching bases. Sequenced sample: peripheral blood. The TCR originated in an adult man with Graves' ophthalmopathy. The CDR3 has the sequence CATSIPGDADTQYF. The nucleotides are TGTGCCACCAGCATACCAGGGGATGCAGATACGCAGTATTTT.